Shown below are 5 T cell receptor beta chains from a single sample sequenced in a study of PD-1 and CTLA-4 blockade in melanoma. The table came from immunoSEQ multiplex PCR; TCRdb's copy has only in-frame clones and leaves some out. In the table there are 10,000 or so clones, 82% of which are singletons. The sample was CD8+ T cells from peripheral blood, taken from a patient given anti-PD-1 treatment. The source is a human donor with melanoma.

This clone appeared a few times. For the CDR3, the DNA is TGCGCCAGCAGCCAAGACCGGGGCTGGGAGCAGTACTTC. Protein product: CASSQDRGWEQYF. The V and J genes are TRBV4-1 and TRBJ2-7; D may be TRBD1 or TRBD2 (5 bases each). Germline V gives CDR1 MGHRA, CDR2 YSYEKL. The V and J ends lost 0 bases and 7 bases respectively, with 10 bases between them. The CDR3 covers 13 residues.

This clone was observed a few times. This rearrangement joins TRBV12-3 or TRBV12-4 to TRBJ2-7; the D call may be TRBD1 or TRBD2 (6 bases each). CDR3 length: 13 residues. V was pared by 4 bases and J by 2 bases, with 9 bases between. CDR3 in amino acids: CASSSGATYEQYF. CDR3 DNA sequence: TGTGCCAGCAGTTCGGGGGCCACCTACGAGCAGTACTTC.

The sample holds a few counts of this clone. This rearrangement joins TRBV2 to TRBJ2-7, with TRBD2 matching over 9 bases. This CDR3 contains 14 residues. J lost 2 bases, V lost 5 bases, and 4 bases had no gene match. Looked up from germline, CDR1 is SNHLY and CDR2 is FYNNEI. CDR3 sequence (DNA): TGTGCCAGCAGTTGGACTAGCGATGCCTACGAGCAGTACTTC. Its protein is CASSWTSDAYEQYF.

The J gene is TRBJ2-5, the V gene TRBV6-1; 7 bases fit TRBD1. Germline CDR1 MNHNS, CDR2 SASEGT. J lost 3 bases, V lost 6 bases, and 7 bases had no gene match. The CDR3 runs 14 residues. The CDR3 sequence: CASRRWDREETQYF. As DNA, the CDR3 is TGTGCCAGCAGACGCTGGGACAGAGAAGAGACCCAGTACTTC.

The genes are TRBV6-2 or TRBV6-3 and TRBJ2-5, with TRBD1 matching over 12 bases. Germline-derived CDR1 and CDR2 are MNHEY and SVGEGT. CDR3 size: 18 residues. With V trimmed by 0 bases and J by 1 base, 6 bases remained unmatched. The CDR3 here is CASSYSGTGGIGQETQYF. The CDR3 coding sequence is TGTGCCAGCAGTTACTCCGGGACAGGGGGCATCGGCCAAGAGACCCAGTACTTC.